This T cell receptor beta chain is from a study of cytomegalovirus exposure and HLA in healthy donors. Whole-study findings and limits: Accurate prediction of most subjects' HLA-A and HLA-B alleles from TCR beta sequences was reported. In vitro, three CMV-associated chains proved specific for CMV antigens. Among the most significant clusters, several appeared linked to common viral pathogens in a later analysis.

A remark on this clone: Its antigen is unknown.

V lost 1 base and J lost 5; bases outside the gene matches: 10. The CDR3 length is 17 residues. Looked up from germline, CDR1 is SGHRS and CDR2 is YFSETQ. PCR used 60 Vbeta primers and 13 Jbeta primers. Some clones are missing from TCRdb's copy, which holds only in-frame ones; the method was immunoSEQ multiplex PCR. Counted here are some 180,000 clones, about 77% occurring once; the ten biggest clones make up approximately 2.9%. The V gene is TRBV5-1, the J gene TRBJ2-1; 9 nucleotides match TRBD2. Sample: PBMCs. The receptor was isolated from a female donor in good health and CMV-seronegative. CDR3 region: CASSLFPSGVSNNEQFF. CDR3 DNA sequence: TGCGCCAGCAGCTTGTTCCCTAGCGGGGTGTCAAACAATGAGCAGTTCTTC.